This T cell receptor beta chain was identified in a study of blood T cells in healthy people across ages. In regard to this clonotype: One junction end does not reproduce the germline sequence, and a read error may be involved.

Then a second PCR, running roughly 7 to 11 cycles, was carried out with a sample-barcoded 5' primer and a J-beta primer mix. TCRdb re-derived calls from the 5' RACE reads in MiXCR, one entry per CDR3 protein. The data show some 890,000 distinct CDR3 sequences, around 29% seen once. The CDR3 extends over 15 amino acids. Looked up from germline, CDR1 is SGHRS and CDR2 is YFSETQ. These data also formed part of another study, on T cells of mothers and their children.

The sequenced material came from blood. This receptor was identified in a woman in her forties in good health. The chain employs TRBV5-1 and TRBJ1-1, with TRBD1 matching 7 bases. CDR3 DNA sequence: TGCGCCAGCAGCTTAACAGGGGCGACGGACACTGAGGCTTTCTTT. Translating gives CASSLTGATDTEAFF.